This passage covers 19 T cell receptor beta chains from one sample sequenced in a study of T-cell reconstitution after alpha-beta-depleted transplantation in children. The authors prepared the TCRbeta library with unique molecular identifiers. TCRdb itself ran the PCR reads through MiXCR, one entry per CDR3 protein. The data contain around 360,000 distinct CDR3 sequences, 10% of them seen just once; the ten biggest clones take up more than 2%. This material consisted of PBMCs from the stem cell graft donor, taken from the stem cell graft. The receptors were gathered from a human donor who donated a stem cell graft to a child with acute lymphoblastic leukemia.

Note on this clonotype: Given the absence of the conserved phenylalanine or tryptophan at the CDR3 end, a read error is likely. The V gene is TRBV6-2 or TRBV6-3, the J gene TRBJ2-7; the D gene is possibly TRBD2 (6 bases). V lost 6 bases and J lost 2, with 17 bases in between. The CDR3 has 15 amino acids. CDR1 and CDR2 (germline): MNHEY, SVGEGT. The CDR3 loop reads CASRPLGGIAYEQYY. CDR3 nucleotides: TGTGCCAGCAGACCACTTGGCGGGATAGCCTACGAGCAGTACTAC.

A few counts support this clonotype. The chain recombines TRBV29-1 with TRBJ1-5; D call uncertain. Germline-derived CDR1 and CDR2 are SQVTM and ANQGSEA. Trimming left V 4 bases short and J 0 bases short, with 4 bases between. The CDR3 is 12 residues long. CDR3 sequence (DNA): TGCAGCGTTGGGGATAGCAATCAGCCCCAGCATTTT. It encodes CSVGDSNQPQHF.

Turning to this clonotype: An end of the junction does not agree with germline; a read error may underlie this. V is TRBV12-3 or TRBV12-4 and J is TRBJ2-3, with 10 bases that match TRBD2. The CDR3 spans 18 residues. The CDR3 nucleotides read TGTACCAGCAGTTTAGGACTAGCGGCAGTCTCTAGCACAGATACGCAGTATTTT. This encodes CTSSLGLAAVSSTDTQYF.

The chain couples TRBV28 to TRBJ2-5, with D tentatively TRBD1 (6 bases). The CDR3 is 13 residues long. From germline, CDR1 is MDHEN and CDR2 SYDVKM. V was trimmed by 5 bases and J by 9 bases, leaving 16 bases between them. This CDR3 reads CASSLEQGSSQYF. In DNA form, the CDR3 reads TGTGCCAGCAGTCTCGAACAGGGTAGCTCCCAGTACTTC.

This sequence joins TRBV6-2 or TRBV6-3 and TRBJ2-5, with D perhaps TRBD1 or TRBD2 (5 bases each). The ends were cut back, 7 bases at V and 5 bases at J, with 14 bases in the middle. This CDR3 has 13 residues. Germline V lookup: CDR1 MNHEY, CDR2 SVGEGT. The CDR3 sequence is CASKRGRDETQYF. CDR3 bases: TGTGCCAGCAAGAGGGGCAGGGACGAGACCCAGTACTTC.

This clonotype occurred a few times. The genes are TRBV7-2 and TRBJ2-3; D tentatively fits TRBD1 or TRBD2 (5 bases each). With 4 bases removed from V and 5 bases from J, the gap between germline ends came to 13 bases. Germline V lookup: CDR1 SGHTA, CDR2 FQGNSA. This CDR3 has 14 residues. CDR3 sequence: CASSSWTGRDTQYF. The CDR3 DNA follows: TGTGCCAGCAGCTCTTGGACGGGGCGAGATACGCAGTATTTT.

The sample holds a few counts of this clonotype. The rearrangement links TRBV4-2 to TRBJ1-1, with D possibly being TRBD1 (5 bases). The germline V and J ends were trimmed by 3 bases and 1 base, with 15 bases remaining between them. The CDR3 is 16 residues long. The germline V gene has CDR1 LGHNA and CDR2 YNFKEQ. For the CDR3, the DNA is TGTGCCAGCAGCCACCCGACCAGGGAGGGGAACACTGAAGCTTTCTTT. Its protein product is CASSHPTREGNTEAFF.

This clonotype came up a few times. V and J are TRBV7-3 and TRBJ2-3; 12 nucleotides align to TRBD1. The CDR3 runs 16 residues. Germline CDR1 and CDR2: SGHTA and FQGTGA. Trimming at V came to 5 bases and at J to 4 bases, leaving 7 bases not matched to a gene. CDR3 nucleotide sequence: TGTGCCAGCAGCCCCCGGGACAGGGGGCGCGCAGATACGCAGTATTTT. This encodes CASSPRDRGRADTQYF.

The rearrangement joins TRBV5-6 to TRBJ2-6; weak D call: TRBD2 (6 bases). Per the germline V gene, CDR1 is SGHDT and CDR2 is YYEEEE. The germline V and J ends were trimmed by 0 bases and 2 bases, with 9 bases remaining between them. This CDR3 spans 16 amino acids. The CDR3 reads CASSLVSGAGANVLTF. The CDR3 nucleotides are TGTGCCAGCAGCTTGGTGTCGGGGGCTGGGGCCAACGTCCTGACTTTC.

The V call is TRBV20-1, the J call TRBJ2-5; TRBD1 or TRBD2 may be the D gene (6 bases each). V shed 6 bases and J shed 5 bases, with 19 bases lying between them. Germline V gene lookup returns CDR1 DFQATT and CDR2 SNEGSKA (reference sequence). The CDR3 length is 14 residues. The CDR3 DNA reads as TGCAGTGCGATGGGACCGGGGGCTTGGGAGACCCAGTACTTC. Protein product: CSAMGPGAWETQYF.

Here the CDR3 reads CATSRDRGEGQPQHF. The CDR3 coding sequence is TGTGCCACCAGCAGAGACAGGGGAGAGGGACAGCCCCAGCATTTT. The rearrangement uses TRBV15 and TRBJ1-5, with a weak D call TRBD1 (6 bases). The CDR3 is made up of 15 amino acids. V was trimmed by 0 bases and J by 7 bases, leaving 13 bases between them. The germline gives CDR1 LNHNV, CDR2 YYDKDF (reference sequence).

This clonotype was found a few times. The V call is TRBV11-2, the J call TRBJ2-4; tentatively, D is TRBD1 (7 bases). The V gene's germline CDR1 is SGHAT and CDR2 FQNNGV. Deletions cut 4 bases from V and 8 bases from J, with 15 bases between. CDR3 length: 14 amino acids. DNA of the CDR3: TGTGCCAGCAGCTCCGGCACAGGGGACTACATTCAGTACTTC. As protein: CASSSGTGDYIQYF.

Ten or more counts support this clonotype. The rearrangement uses TRBV15 and TRBJ1-1; tentatively, D is TRBD1 (5 bases). CDR1 is LNHNV and CDR2 is YYDKDF in the germline V gene (reference sequence). The CDR3 consists of 17 residues. With 0 bases removed from V and 0 bases from J, the gap between germline ends came to 14 bases. The CDR3 nucleotides read TGTGCCACCAGCAGAGATCGGAGAGCAGGGTTGAACACTGAAGCTTTCTTT. Its translation: CATSRDRRAGLNTEAFF.

This clonotype was found a few times. The chain employs TRBV18 and TRBJ2-2; TRBD2 agrees at 9 bases. V was clipped by 3 bases and J by 4 bases; unmatched bases: 0. CDR1 is KGHSH and CDR2 is LQKENI in the germline V gene. CDR3 size: 14 residues. CDR3 in amino acids: CASSPSGSTGELFF. In nucleotides, the CDR3 is TGTGCCAGCTCACCTAGCGGGAGCACCGGGGAGCTGTTTTTT.

This chain uses TRBV29-1 with TRBJ2-1, with unresolved D. This CDR3 is 14 amino acids long. Germline V gene sequence: CDR1 SQVTM, CDR2 ANQGSEA. V shed 6 bases and J shed 0 bases, with 12 bases lying between them. The CDR3 loop is CSVPRVSSYNEQFF. CDR3 nucleotide sequence: TGCAGCGTCCCCCGGGTTAGCTCCTACAATGAGCAGTTCTTC.

This clonotype has a handful of counts. The genes are TRBV12-3 or TRBV12-4 and TRBJ2-3; no definite D call. This CDR3 is built from 15 residues. The V end was cut by 3 bases, the J end by 0 bases, with 10 bases between. The CDR3: CASSFFLASTDTQYF. The DNA for the CDR3 is TGTGCCAGCAGTTTCTTCCTGGCTAGCACAGATACGCAGTATTTT.

A few counts support this clonotype. The rearrangement joins TRBV5-1 to TRBJ1-4, with TRBD1 identical over 7 bases. The V segment lost 2 bases and the J segment 3 bases; nucleotides outside the gene matches: 4. The CDR3 spans 15 residues. Germline values: CDR1 SGHRS, CDR2 YFSETQ. This CDR3 reads CASSFNRGSNEKLFF. The CDR3 region has the DNA TGCGCCAGCAGCTTTAACAGGGGATCTAATGAAAAACTGTTTTTT.

V gene TRBV28 combines with J gene TRBJ2-1; 9 bases match TRBD2. Germline V gives CDR1 MDHEN, CDR2 SYDVKM. This CDR3 is built from 15 residues. V trimming: 3 bases; J trimming: 4 bases; junction bases outside the gene matches: 4. The CDR3 is CASSFGTSLYNEQFF. The CDR3, as DNA: TGTGCCAGCAGTTTCGGGACTAGCCTTTACAATGAGCAGTTCTTC.

This clonotype was seen a few times. This chain uses TRBV20-1 with TRBJ2-7, with 11 bases fitting TRBD2. CDR1 DFQATT and CDR2 SNEGSKA come from the germline V gene (reference sequence). The V gene end was trimmed by 1 base and the J gene end by 3 bases; junction bases not matched to a gene: 5. CDR3 length equals 15 residues. DNA of the CDR3: TGCAGTGCTAGAGGCCCCGGGACTAGCGGCTACGAGCAGTACTTC. Its protein product is CSARGPGTSGYEQYF.